A selection of T cell receptor beta chains follows, all from one sample in a study of cytomegalovirus exposure and HLA in healthy donors. Clones were sequenced by immunoSEQ multiplex PCR, and TCRdb holds only the in-frame ones, with some missing. The sample has approximately 140,000 clones, approximately 80% seen once. The sequenced sample was PBMCs. The receptors were sampled from a woman in her fifties or sixties in good health and CMV-seronegative. CDR3s include the opening cysteine and the closing phenylalanine or tryptophan.

j_call v_call cdr3_aa
TRBJ1-2 TRBV27 CAIRTAHGYTF
TRBJ2-1 TRBV7-9 CASSLILAGVGEQFF
TRBJ2-7 TRBV27 CASSPRQSTSGRLGYEQYF
TRBJ1-2 TRBV7-2 CASSPAGYGYTF
TRBJ1-2 TRBV28 CASRHRDRGGYTF
TRBJ1-3 TRBV11-2 CASSSRFQTASSGNTIYF
TRBJ1-1 TRBV5-1 CASSLAPSLDRNTEAFF
TRBJ1-1 TRBV10-3 CAISDQGQALEAFF
TRBJ1-5 TRBV5-6 CASSSQPGWGEGNQPQHF
TRBJ1-5 TRBV18 CASSPRTDREPQHF
TRBJ2-1 TRBV19 CASSTTRTSTKYNEQFF
TRBJ2-7 TRBV27 CASSSGTGLLYEQYF
TRBJ1-5 TRBV6-1 CASSEYLSTNQPQHF
TRBJ2-7 TRBV2 CASSEGTGSYEQYF
TRBJ2-2 TRBV4-1 CASSQVFRGSSGTNTGELFF
TRBJ1-4 TRBV14 CASSQDLGQANEKLFF
TRBJ2-4 TRBV19 CASSIGGGLAGGPKNIQYF
TRBJ1-2 TRBV29-1 CSVEDWGQGEGHYGYTF
TRBJ1-5 TRBV6-6 CASSYGRASNQPQHF
TRBJ1-2 TRBV6-1 CASSPDRVVGYTF
TRBJ2-3 TRBV5-4 CASSPERVTDTQYF
TRBJ1-4 TRBV30 CAWSSQAGPSYVEKLFF
- TRBV5-1 CASSLGLRTETYEQYF
TRBJ2-2 TRBV19 CASSIVGARTSGGTGELFF
TRBJ2-7 TRBV6-5 CASRSGTGKEQYF
TRBJ2-3 TRBV19 CASSLTSTDTQYF
TRBJ1-2 TRBV7-3 CASSPTHRGANYGYTF
TRBJ1-5 TRBV19 CASSTGTGADQPQHF
TRBJ2-7 TRBV18 CASSPSSLSYEQYF
TRBJ2-1 TRBV6-5 CASSYEVGSEQFF
TRBJ2-3 TRBV18 CASSPGLAGGNTQYF
TRBJ1-1 TRBV7-9 CASSNRGSITEAFF
TRBJ1-3 TRBV5-1 CASSPAGSSGNTIYF
TRBJ2-7 TRBV6-6 CASSPFTGKSAYEQYF
TRBJ2-3 TRBV5-1 CASNPSAGTDTQYF